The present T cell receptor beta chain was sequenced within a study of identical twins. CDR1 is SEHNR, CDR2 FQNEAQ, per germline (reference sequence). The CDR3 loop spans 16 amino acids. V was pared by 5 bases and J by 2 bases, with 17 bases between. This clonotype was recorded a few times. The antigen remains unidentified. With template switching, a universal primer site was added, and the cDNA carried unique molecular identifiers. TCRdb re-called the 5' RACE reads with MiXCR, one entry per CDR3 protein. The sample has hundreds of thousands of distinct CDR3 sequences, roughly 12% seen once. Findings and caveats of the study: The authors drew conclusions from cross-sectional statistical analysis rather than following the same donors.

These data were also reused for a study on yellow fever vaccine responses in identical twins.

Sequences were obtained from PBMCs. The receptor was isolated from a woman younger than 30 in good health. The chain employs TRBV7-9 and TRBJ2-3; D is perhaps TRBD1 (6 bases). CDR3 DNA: TGTGCCAGCAGCGCAGGGACAACCGCTTCCACAGATACGCAGTATTTT. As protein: CASSAGTTASTDTQYF.